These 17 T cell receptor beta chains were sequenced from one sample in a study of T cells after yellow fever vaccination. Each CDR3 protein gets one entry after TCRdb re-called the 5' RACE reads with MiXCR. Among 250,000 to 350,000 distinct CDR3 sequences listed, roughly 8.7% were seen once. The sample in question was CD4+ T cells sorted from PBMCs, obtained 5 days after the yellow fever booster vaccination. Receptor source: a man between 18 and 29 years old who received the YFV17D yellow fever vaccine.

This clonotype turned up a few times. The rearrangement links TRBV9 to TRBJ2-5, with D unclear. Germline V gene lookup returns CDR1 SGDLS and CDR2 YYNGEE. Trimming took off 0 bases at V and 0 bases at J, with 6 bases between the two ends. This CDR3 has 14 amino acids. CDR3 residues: CASSVGGNQETQYF. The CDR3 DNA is TGTGCCAGCAGCGTAGGAGGTAACCAAGAGACCCAGTACTTC.

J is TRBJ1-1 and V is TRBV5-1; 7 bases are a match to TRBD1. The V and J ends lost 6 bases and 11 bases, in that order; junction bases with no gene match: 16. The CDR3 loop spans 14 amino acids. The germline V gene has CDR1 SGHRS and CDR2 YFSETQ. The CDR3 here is CASTITGEFKSAFF. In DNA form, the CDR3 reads TGCGCCAGCACCATTACAGGGGAATTTAAATCGGCTTTCTTT.

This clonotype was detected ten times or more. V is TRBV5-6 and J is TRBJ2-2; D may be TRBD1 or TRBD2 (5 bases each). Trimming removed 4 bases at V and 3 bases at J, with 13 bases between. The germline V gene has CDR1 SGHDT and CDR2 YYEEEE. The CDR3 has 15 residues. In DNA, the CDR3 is TGTGCCAGCAGCCCCCGGGACGGGTACACCGGGGAGCTGTTTTTT. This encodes CASSPRDGYTGELFF. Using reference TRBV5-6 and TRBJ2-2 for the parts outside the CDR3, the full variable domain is DAGVTQSPTHLIKTRGQQVTLRCSPKSGHDTVSWYQQALGQGPQFIFQYYEEEERQRGNFPDRFSGHQFPNYSSELNVNALLLGDSALYLCASSPRDGYTGELFFGEGSRLTVL.

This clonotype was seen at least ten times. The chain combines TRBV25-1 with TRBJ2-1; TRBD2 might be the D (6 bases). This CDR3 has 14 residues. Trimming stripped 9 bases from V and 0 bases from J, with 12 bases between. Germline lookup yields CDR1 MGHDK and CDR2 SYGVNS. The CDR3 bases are TGTGCCAGTGGGGAGGACAACTCCTACAATGAGCAGTTCTTC. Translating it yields CASGEDNSYNEQFF.

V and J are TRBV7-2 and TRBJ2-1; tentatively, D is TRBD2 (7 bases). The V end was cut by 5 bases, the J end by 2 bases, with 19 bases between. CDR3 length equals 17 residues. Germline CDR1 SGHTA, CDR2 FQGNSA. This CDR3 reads CASSVRGRGEPYNEQFF. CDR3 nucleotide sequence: TGTGCCAGCAGCGTCAGGGGACGGGGGGAACCCTACAATGAGCAGTTCTTC.

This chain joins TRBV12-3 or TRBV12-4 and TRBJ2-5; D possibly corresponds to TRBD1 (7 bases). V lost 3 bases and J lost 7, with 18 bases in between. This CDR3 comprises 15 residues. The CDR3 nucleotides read TGTGCCAGCAGTTTTCAGGGGGGCAGTGGGGCGACCCAGTACTTC. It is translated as CASSFQGGSGATQYF.

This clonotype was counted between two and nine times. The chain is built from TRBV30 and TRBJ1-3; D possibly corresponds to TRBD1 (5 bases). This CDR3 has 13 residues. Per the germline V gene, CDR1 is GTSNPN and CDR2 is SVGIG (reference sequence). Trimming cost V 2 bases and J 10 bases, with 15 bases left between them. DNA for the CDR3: TGTGCCTGGAGTTTTGGGACGGCGGTGACCATATATTTT. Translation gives CAWSFGTAVTIYF. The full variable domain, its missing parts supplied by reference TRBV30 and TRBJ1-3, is SQTIHQWPATLVQPVGSPLSLECTVEGTSNPNLYWYRQAAGRGLQLLFYSVGIGQISSEVPQNLSASRPQDRQFILSSKKLLLSDSGFYLCAWSFGTAVTIYFGEGSWLTVV.

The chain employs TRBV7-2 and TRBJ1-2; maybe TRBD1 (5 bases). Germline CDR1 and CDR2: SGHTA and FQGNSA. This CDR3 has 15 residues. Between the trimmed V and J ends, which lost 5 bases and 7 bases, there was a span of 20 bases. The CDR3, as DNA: TGTGCCAGCAGCCCGGGACCGAGTTTGGCCTTTGGCTACACCTTC. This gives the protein CASSPGPSLAFGYTF.

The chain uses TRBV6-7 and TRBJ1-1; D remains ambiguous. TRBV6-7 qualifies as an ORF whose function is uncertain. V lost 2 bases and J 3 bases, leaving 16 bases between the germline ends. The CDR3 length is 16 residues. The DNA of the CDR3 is TGTGCCAGCAGTTACCCGACGTTTGGGGAAGACACTGAAGCTTTCTTT. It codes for CASSYPTFGEDTEAFF.

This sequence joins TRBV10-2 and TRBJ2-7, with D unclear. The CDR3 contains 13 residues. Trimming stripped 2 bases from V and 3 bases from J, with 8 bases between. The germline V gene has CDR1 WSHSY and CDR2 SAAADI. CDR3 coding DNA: TGCGCCAGCAGTGAGGGCAGAAACTACGAGCAGTACTTC. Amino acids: CASSEGRNYEQYF.

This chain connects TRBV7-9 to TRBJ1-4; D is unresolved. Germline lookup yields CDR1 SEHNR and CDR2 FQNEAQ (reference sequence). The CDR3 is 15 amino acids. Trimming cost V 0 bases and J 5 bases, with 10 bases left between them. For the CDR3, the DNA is TGTGCCAGCAGCTTAGCGCAACAGATGAATGAAAAACTGTTTTTT. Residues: CASSLAQQMNEKLFF.

The CDR3 sequence: CAWSRDGGNTQYF. The CDR3 nucleotides are TGTGCCTGGAGTCGGGACGGGGGGAATACGCAGTATTTT. This chain links TRBV30 with TRBJ2-3, with 7 bases fitting TRBD2. Germline assignment: CDR1 GTSNPN and CDR2 SVGIG (reference sequence). There are 13 residues in the CDR3. With 2 bases clipped from V and 7 bases from J, the junction kept 6 bases outside the gene matches. Looking up the rest from reference TRBV30 and TRBJ2-3 gives the full variable domain: SQTIHQWPATLVQPVGSPLSLECTVEGTSNPNLYWYRQAAGRGLQLLFYSVGIGQISSEVPQNLSASRPQDRQFILSSKKLLLSDSGFYLCAWSRDGGNTQYFGPGTRLTVL.

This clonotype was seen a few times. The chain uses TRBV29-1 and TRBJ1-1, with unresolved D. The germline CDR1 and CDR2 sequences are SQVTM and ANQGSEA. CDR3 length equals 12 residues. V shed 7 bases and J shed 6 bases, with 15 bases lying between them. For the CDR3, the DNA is TGCAGCGCGCGTTCATGGGATCCTGAAGCTTTCTTT. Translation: CSARSWDPEAFF.

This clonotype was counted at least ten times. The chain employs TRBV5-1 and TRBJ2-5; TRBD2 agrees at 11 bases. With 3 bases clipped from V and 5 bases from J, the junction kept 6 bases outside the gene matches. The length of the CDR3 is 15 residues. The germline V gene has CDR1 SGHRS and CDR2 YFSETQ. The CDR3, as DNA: TGCGCCAGCAGCTATAGCGGGGGGGCCGTCGAGACCCAGTACTTC. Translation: CASSYSGGAVETQYF.

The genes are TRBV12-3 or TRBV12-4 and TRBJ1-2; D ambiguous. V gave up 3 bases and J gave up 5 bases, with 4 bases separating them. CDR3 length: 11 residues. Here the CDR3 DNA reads TGTGCCAGCAGTTTCGGTTATGGCTACACCTTC. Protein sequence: CASSFGYGYTF.

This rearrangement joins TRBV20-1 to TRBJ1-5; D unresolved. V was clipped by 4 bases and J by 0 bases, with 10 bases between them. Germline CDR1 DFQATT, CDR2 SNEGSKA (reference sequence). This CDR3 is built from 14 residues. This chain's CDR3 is CSATEVYSNQPQHF. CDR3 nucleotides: TGCAGTGCTACGGAAGTTTATAGCAATCAGCCCCAGCATTTT.

The CDR3 loop reads CASSQEFTAVSTQYF. CDR3 DNA sequence: TGCGCCAGCAGCCAAGAGTTTACGGCCGTCTCTACGCAGTATTTT. This chain uses TRBV4-3 with TRBJ2-3, with no clear D. CDR3 length: 15 residues. Trimming removed 0 bases at V and 8 bases at J, with 15 bases between. Germline CDR1 is LGHNA and CDR2 is YSLEER.